The T cell receptor beta chain under discussion was sequenced for a study of technical replicates of blood from several donors (TCRdb year 2017). The CDR3 runs 14 amino acids, cysteine and phenylalanine included. Only the CDR3 DNA stays, 42 bases, in frame from base 1. The junction carries 8 bases between V and J, which are trimmed by 0 bases and 2 bases respectively. The germline V gene sets CDR1 to SGHRS and CDR2 to YFSETQ. The receptor library was made with the immunoSEQ multiplex PCR assay. TCRdb took this table from immuneACCESS and kept in-frame rearrangements with V and J called. Such tables lack part of the clones; where checked against another copy, unresolved V genes explain under half of the gap, and the rest is unexplained. Here the sample has roughly 82,000 clones; 85% to 95% occur a single time. Roughly 0.3% of the sample lies in the top ten. Worth noting for this clone: Its recognized antigen is unknown. No much larger clonotype is one base removed from it; base qualities were not supplied.

Here the chain combines TRBV5-1 and TRBJ1-2; the D gene is unclear. This TCR was sampled from a human donor in good health. The sequencing input was T cells isolated from PBMCs. The CDR3 loop reads CASSLVSRNYGYTF. At the DNA level, the sequence is TGCGCCAGCAGCTTGGTATCTCGGAACTATGGCTACACCTTC.